The sequence of this T cell receptor beta chain was determined in a study of T cell changes during pregnancy in multiple sclerosis. Using immunoSEQ multiplex PCR, the repertoire was profiled, and TCRdb retains in-frame clones only, with some absent. Of some 37,000 clones listed, around 90% are singletons. This CDR3 is built from 15 residues. The germline gives CDR1 SEHNR, CDR2 FQNEAQ (reference sequence). J was trimmed by 6 bases and V by 1 base; bases with no gene match: 4. The gene calls are TRBV7-9 and TRBJ1-4; 8 nucleotides agree with TRBD1. The receptor was derived from a female donor in good health, enrolled as a control in a pregnancy study. The specimen comprised CD4+ T cells from peripheral blood mononuclear cells, sampled after pregnancy. Written as DNA, the CDR3 is TGTGCCAGCAGCTTAGATCCAGGGGGCTATGAAAAACTGTTTTTT. It yields the protein CASSLDPGGYEKLFF.